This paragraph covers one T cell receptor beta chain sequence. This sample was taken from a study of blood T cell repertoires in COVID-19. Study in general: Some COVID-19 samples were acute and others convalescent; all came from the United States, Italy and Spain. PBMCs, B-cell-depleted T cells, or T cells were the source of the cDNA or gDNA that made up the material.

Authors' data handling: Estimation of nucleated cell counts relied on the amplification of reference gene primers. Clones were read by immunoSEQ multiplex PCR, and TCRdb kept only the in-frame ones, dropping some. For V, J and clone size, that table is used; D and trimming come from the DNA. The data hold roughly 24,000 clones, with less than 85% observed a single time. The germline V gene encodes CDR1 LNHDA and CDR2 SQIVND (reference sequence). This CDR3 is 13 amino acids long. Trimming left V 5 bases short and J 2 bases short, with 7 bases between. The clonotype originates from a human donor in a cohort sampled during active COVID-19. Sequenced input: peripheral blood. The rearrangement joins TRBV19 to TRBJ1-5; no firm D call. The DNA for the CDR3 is TGTGCCAGTAGTCAGGAAGGCAATCAGCCCCAGCATTTT. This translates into CASSQEGNQPQHF.